This paragraph covers one TCR beta chain sequence. Its cognate antigen is unknown. Primed by a sample-barcoded 5' primer and a J-beta primer mix, a second PCR proceeded for roughly 6 to 12 cycles. Using its own MiXCR run on the 5' RACE reads, TCRdb lists one record per CDR3 protein. The data hold a few hundred thousand distinct CDR3 sequences, with about half observed a single time. The data are from a study of blood T cells in healthy people across ages. Findings and limits, study-wide: The recorded TCR beta diversity per million T cells decreased in a roughly linear manner with age. Higher diversity, along with more naive CD4+ cells, distinguished long-lived donors from aged donors.

The CDR3 consists of 14 residues. In germline, CDR1 is SGHTA, CDR2 FQGNSA. The V end lost 11 bases, the J end lost 0 bases, and 13 bases lay between the germline ends. V is TRBV7-2 and J is TRBJ2-2, with D possibly being TRBD1 or TRBD2 (6 bases each). The sequenced material came from blood. This receptor was obtained from a man between 60 and 70 years old in good health. This chain's CDR3 is CALGGRTNTGELFF. CDR3 DNA sequence: TGTGCCCTAGGGGGGAGGACGAACACCGGGGAGCTGTTTTTT.